This T cell receptor beta chain was captured in a study of blood T cells in healthy people across ages. The junction had 10 bases not matched to a gene; V was cut back by 6 bases and J by 4 bases. CDR3 size: 15 residues. Looked up from germline, CDR1 is MNHNY and CDR2 is SVGAGI (reference sequence). A second PCR, run for 7 to 11 cycles, used a sample-barcoded 5' primer plus a J-beta primer mix. Each CDR3 protein gets one entry after TCRdb re-called the 5' RACE reads with MiXCR. Among 1.5 million to 2 million distinct CDR3 sequences, roughly 30% were seen once, and the ten largest hold roughly 8%. This TCR was sampled from a woman aged 25 to 39 in good health. The V call is TRBV6-6, the J call TRBJ2-3, with 7 bases matching TRBD2. The specimen sequenced was blood. The CDR3 bases are TGTGCCAGCAGACCTGGTGGGACTACCGCAGATACGCAGTATTTT. It encodes CASRPGGTTADTQYF.